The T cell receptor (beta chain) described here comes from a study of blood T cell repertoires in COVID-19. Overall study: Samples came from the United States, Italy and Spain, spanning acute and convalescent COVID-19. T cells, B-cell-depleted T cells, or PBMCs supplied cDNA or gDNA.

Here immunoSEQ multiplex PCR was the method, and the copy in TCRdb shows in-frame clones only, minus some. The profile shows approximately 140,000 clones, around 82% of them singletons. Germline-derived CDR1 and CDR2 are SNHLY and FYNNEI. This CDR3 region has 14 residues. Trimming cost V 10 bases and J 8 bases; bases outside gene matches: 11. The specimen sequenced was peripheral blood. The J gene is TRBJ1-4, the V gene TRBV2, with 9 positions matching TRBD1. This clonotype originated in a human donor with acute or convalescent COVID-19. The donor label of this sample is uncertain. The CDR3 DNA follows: TGTGCCACCCGACTTACAGGGGGCAGGGAAAAACTGTTTTTT. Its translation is CATRLTGGREKLFF.